This T cell receptor beta chain emerged from a study of T cell clones after liver transplantation. Study as a whole: Third-party-reactive TCRbeta sequences from pre-transplant mixed lymphocyte reactions served as antigen-independent comparators. Overall study results and limits: Post-transplant time points were not standardized, so conclusions are preliminary.

The method was immunoSEQ multiplex PCR; TCRdb's version includes in-frame clones alone and lacks a portion of them. This table has roughly 80,000 clones, roughly 85% appearing once. This clone appeared a single time. Its target is unknown. The germline V and J ends were trimmed by 5 bases and 3 bases, with 13 bases remaining between them. The CDR3 has 15 residues. The germline V gene has CDR1 MNHNS and CDR2 SASEGT. Specimen: CD4+ T cells from blood, collected around 42 months after liver transplant. J is TRBJ1-4 and V is TRBV6-1; D not certain. The clonotype originates from a human patient who received a liver transplant. Some T cells may have come from the graft donor. The DNA of the CDR3 is TGTGCCAGCAGTAAGGACCGGAGGGCTAATGAAAAACTGTTTTTT. Its protein product is CASSKDRRANEKLFF.